The 5 T cell receptor beta chains below come from one sample, sequenced in a study of memory CD4+ T cells and cytomegalovirus serostatus. The table came from immunoSEQ multiplex PCR; TCRdb's copy has only in-frame clones and leaves some out. This sample has roughly 49,000 clones, with approximately 83% found just once. The sort gate was single viable CD3+CD4+CD8-CD45RO+ cells for memory CD4+ T cells. Material for sequencing was memory CD4+ T cells from blood. These receptors were taken from an adult in good health and CMV-seronegative.

The V gene is TRBV19, the J gene TRBJ1-6; a possible D gene is TRBD1 (6 bases). Per the germline V gene, CDR1 is LNHDA and CDR2 is SQIVND (reference sequence). The germline V and J ends were trimmed by 0 bases and 6 bases, with 9 bases remaining between them. The CDR3 totals 15 residues. The CDR3, as DNA: TGTGCCAGTAGTATAGAAGGGGGAATTAATTCACCCCTCCACTTT. This sequence encodes CASSIEGGINSPLHF.

The chain couples TRBV7-2 to TRBJ2-7, with 8 bases aligning to TRBD1. Germline loops: CDR1 SGHTA, CDR2 FQGNSA. The ends lost 8 bases at V and 5 bases at J; junction bases unmatched: 8. This CDR3 comprises 13 residues. CDR3 amino acids: CASLPGGGDEQYF. In nucleotides, the CDR3 is TGTGCCAGCTTACCAGGGGGCGGCGACGAGCAGTACTTC. Full variable domain (missing parts from reference TRBV7-2 and TRBJ2-7): GAGVSQSPSNKVTEKGKDVELRCDPISGHTALYWYRQSLGQGLEFLIYFQGNSAPDKSGLPSDRFSAERTGGSVSTLTIQRTQQEDSAVYLCASLPGGGDEQYFGPGTRLTVT.

As to this clone: Other DNA sequences in this sample translate to the same CDR3. V and J are TRBV6-5 and TRBJ2-7; the match to TRBD1 covers 7 bases. With 0 bases clipped from V and 3 bases from J, the junction kept 5 bases outside the gene matches. Germline V gene data show CDR1 as MNHEY and CDR2 as SVGAGI. This CDR3 contains 15 residues. The CDR3 loop reads CASSYSRQGDYEQYF. The CDR3 DNA reads as TGTGCCAGCAGTTACTCCAGACAGGGAGACTACGAGCAGTACTTC.

This clone was seen just once. The rearrangement joins TRBV19 to TRBJ1-5; possibly TRBD1 for D (5 bases). The CDR3 has 15 amino acids. CDR1 is LNHDA, CDR2 SQIVND, per germline (reference sequence). V lost 7 bases and J lost 0, with 13 bases in between. CDR3 in amino acids: CASTGAEGSNQPQHF. For the CDR3, the DNA is TGTGCCAGTACCGGGGCGGAGGGTAGCAATCAGCCCCAGCATTTT.

This chain connects TRBV19 to TRBJ1-4; no clear D. The germline V and J ends were trimmed by 4 bases and 0 bases, with 9 bases remaining between them. This CDR3 is built from 15 residues. Germline CDR1 reads LNHDA; CDR2 reads SQIVND (reference sequence). The CDR3 DNA reads TGTGCCAGTAGTAAACTGACAACAACTAATGAAAAACTGTTTTTT. It yields the protein CASSKLTTTNEKLFF.